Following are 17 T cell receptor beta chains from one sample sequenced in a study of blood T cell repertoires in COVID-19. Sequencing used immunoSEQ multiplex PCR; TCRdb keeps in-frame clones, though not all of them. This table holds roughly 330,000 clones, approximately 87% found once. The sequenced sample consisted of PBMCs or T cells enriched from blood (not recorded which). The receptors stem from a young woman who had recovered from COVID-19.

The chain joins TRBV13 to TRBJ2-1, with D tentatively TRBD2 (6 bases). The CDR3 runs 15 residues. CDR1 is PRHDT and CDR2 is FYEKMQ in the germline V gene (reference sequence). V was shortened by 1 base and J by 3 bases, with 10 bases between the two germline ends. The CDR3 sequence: CASSLDRGGYNEQFF. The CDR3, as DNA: TGTGCCAGCAGCTTAGATCGGGGAGGCTACAATGAGCAGTTCTTC.

The CDR3 DNA follows: TGTGCCAGCAGCCCACAGGGTGGCACTGAAGCTTTCTTT. It is translated as CASSPQGGTEAFF. The chain couples TRBV7-3 to TRBJ1-1, with a weak D call TRBD1 (6 bases). Germline loops: CDR1 SGHTA, CDR2 FQGTGA. V was cut by 5 bases and J by 4 bases, with 11 bases left in between. CDR3 size: 13 residues.

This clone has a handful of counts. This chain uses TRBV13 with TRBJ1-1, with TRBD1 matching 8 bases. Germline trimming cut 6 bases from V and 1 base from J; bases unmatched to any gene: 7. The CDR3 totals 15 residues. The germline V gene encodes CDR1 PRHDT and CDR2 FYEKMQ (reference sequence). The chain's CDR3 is CASSGSGGKNTEAFF. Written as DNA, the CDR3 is TGTGCCAGCAGTGGATCAGGGGGCAAGAACACTGAAGCTTTCTTT.

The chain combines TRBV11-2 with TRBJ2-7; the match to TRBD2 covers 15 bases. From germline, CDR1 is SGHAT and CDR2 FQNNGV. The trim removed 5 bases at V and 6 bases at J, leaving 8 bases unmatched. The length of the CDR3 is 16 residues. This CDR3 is CASSARTSGGAFEQYF. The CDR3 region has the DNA TGTGCCAGCAGCGCTCGGACTAGCGGGGGGGCTTTCGAGCAGTACTTC.

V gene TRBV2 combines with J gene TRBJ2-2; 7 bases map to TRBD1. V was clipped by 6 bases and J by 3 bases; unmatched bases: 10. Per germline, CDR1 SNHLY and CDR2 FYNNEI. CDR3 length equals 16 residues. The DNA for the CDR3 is TGTGCCAGCAGGACAGGGTTCGACATCCACACCGGGGAGCTGTTTTTT. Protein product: CASRTGFDIHTGELFF. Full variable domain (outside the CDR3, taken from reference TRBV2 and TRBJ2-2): EPEVTQTPSHQVTQMGQEVILRCVPISNHLYFYWYRQILGQKVEFLVSFYNNEISEKSEIFDDQFSVERPDGSNFTLKIRSTKLEDSAMYFCASRTGFDIHTGELFFGEGSRLTVL.

CDR3 region: CASSVSGGGSSTDTQYF. In nucleotides, the CDR3 is TGTGCCAGCAGCGTAAGTGGCGGGGGGTCTAGCACAGATACGCAGTATTTT. V is TRBV9 and J is TRBJ2-3; 8 nucleotides agree with TRBD2. The CDR3 extends over 17 amino acids. The germline V gene encodes CDR1 SGDLS and CDR2 YYNGEE. The junction had 7 bases not matched to a gene; V was cut back by 1 base and J by 0 bases.

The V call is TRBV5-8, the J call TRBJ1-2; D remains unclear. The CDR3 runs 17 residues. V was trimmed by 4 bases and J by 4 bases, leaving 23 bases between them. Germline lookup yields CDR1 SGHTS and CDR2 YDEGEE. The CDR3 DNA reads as TGTGCCAGCAGCCCCATAGGAGGAGGAACTCCTAGCTATGGCTACACCTTC. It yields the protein CASSPIGGGTPSYGYTF.

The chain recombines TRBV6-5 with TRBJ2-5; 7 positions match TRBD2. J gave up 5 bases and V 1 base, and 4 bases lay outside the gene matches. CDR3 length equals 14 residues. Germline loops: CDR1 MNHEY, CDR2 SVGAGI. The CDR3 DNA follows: TGTGCCAGCAGTTACTTGCGGGGGTCGGAGACCCAGTACTTC. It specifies CASSYLRGSETQYF.

As DNA, the CDR3 is TGCGCCAGCCAAGGTAGCGGGGGACCCACCGGGGAGCTGTTTTTT. Translating gives CASQGSGGPTGELFF. The V gene is TRBV10-2, the J gene TRBJ2-2; 9 bases agree with TRBD2. V shed 8 bases, J shed 4 bases, and the junction held 8 bases outside the gene matches. CDR1 and CDR2 (germline): WSHSY, SAAADI. CDR3 length: 15 amino acids.

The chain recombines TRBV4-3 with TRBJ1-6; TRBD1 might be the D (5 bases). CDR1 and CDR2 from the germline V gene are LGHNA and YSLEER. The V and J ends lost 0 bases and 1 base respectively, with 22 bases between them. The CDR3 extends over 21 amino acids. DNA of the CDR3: TGCGCCAGCAGCCAAGAAAGTGTTATAAGGGGATTAGGATCCTATAATTCACCCCTCCACTTT. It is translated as CASSQESVIRGLGSYNSPLHF.

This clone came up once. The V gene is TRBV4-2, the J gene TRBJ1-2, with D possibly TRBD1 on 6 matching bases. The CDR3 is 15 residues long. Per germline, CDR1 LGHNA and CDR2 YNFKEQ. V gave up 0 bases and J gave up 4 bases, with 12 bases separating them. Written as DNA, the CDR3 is TGTGCCAGCAGCCAAGATTCATCAGGGGCCTATGGCTACACCTTC. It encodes CASSQDSSGAYGYTF.

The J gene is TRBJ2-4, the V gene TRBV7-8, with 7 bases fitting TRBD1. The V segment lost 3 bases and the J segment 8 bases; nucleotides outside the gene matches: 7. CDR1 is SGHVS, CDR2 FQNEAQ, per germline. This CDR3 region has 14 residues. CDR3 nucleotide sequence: TGTGCCAGCAGCTTCTCACAGGGGCAAGACATTCAGTACTTC. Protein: CASSFSQGQDIQYF.

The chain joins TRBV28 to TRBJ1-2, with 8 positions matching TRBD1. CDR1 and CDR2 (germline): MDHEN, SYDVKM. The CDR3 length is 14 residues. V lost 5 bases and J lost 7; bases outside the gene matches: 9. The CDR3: CASSPTTGVVGYTF. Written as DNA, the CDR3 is TGTGCCAGCAGTCCAACGACAGGGGTTGTTGGCTACACCTTC.

The CDR3 protein is CASSVDRDNSPLHF. CDR3 DNA sequence: TGTGCCAGCAGCGTAGACAGGGACAATTCACCCCTCCACTTT. The chain uses TRBV9 and TRBJ1-6; a possible D gene is TRBD1 (6 bases). This CDR3 region has 14 residues. Trimming removed 0 bases from V and 7 bases from J, with 8 bases in between. CDR1 and CDR2 (germline): SGDLS, YYNGEE.

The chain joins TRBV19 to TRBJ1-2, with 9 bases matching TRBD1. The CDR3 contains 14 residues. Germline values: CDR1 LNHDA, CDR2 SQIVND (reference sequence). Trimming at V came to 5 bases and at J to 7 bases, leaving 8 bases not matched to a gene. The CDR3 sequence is CASSPNRGLSGYTF. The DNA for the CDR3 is TGTGCCAGTAGTCCCAACAGGGGGCTCAGTGGCTACACCTTC. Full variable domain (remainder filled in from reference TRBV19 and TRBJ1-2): DGGITQSPKYLFRKEGQNVTLSCEQNLNHDAMYWYRQDPGQGLRLIYYSQIVNDFQKGDIAEGYSVSREKKESFPLTVTSAQKNPTAFYLCASSPNRGLSGYTFGSGTRLTVV.

In DNA, the CDR3 is TGTGCCAGCAGTGGGGGAGGACTGGGGAACACCGGGGAGCTGTTTTTT. It codes for CASSGGGLGNTGELFF. This sequence joins TRBV28 and TRBJ2-2, with D tentatively TRBD2 (6 bases). The CDR3 has 16 amino acids. V lost 5 bases and J lost 1, with 14 bases in between. Germline CDR1 and CDR2: MDHEN and SYDVKM.

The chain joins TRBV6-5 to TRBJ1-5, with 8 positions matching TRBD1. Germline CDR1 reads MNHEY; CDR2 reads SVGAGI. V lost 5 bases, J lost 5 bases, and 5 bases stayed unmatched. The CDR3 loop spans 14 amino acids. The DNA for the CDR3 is TGTGCCAGCAGTCCGACAGGGGAGTATCAGCCCCAGCATTTT. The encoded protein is CASSPTGEYQPQHF.